These T cell receptor beta chains were read from a single sample in a study of neurological immune-mediated disorders. TCRdb re-derived calls from the 5' RACE reads in MiXCR, one entry per CDR3 protein. The sample yields about 30,000 distinct CDR3 sequences, over 12% seen once. The sequenced sample consisted of PBMCs. These receptors all stem from a man aged 65 to 85 in good health. Both conserved end residues are part of each CDR3. A D gene is named only where the DNA matches it firmly. Rows give clone size only sometimes, using once, few, many, or a class for an expanded clone.

size: many; D: TRBD2; J: TRBJ2-7; V: TRBV7-2; CDR3: CASSLTSGEAYEQYF; DNA: TGTGCCAGCAGCCTGACTAGCGGGGAGGCCTACGAGCAGTACTTC
size: many; D: TRBD1; J: TRBJ1-4; V: TRBV5-1; CDR3: CASSLATGDGANEKLFF; DNA: TGCGCCAGCAGCTTGGCGACAGGGGACGGAGCTAATGAAAAACTGTTTTTT
size: many; D: TRBD1; J: TRBJ2-2; V: TRBV5-1; CDR3: CASRPGQGTFSGELFF; DNA: TGCGCCAGCAGGCCGGGACAGGGGACGTTTAGCGGGGAGCTGTTTTTT
size: many; D: -; J: TRBJ1-2; V: TRBV20-1; CDR3: CSARDYRENYGYTF; DNA: TGCAGTGCTAGAGACTACAGGGAAAACTATGGCTACACCTTC
size: many; D: -; J: TRBJ2-3; V: TRBV24-1; CDR3: CATRRQGMFPGDTQYF; DNA: TGTGCCACCAGGCGCCAGGGTATGTTCCCCGGAGATACGCAGTATTTT
size: many; D: -; J: TRBJ1-3; V: TRBV7-2; CDR3: CASSLGSGNTIYF; DNA: TGTGCCAGCAGCTTGGGCTCTGGAAACACCATATATTTT
size: many; D: -; J: TRBJ2-7; V: TRBV7-2; CDR3: CASSLAGSRVSRGPYYEQYF; DNA: TGTGCCAGCAGCTTAGCTGGTTCCAGGGTCTCGCGAGGCCCATACTACGAGCAGTACTTC
size: many; D: -; J: TRBJ1-6; V: TRBV18; CDR3: CASSPRGAKNSPLHF; DNA: TGTGCCAGCTCACCGAGGGGGGCGAAAAATTCACCCCTCCACTTT
size: many; D: TRBD2; J: TRBJ2-1; V: TRBV20-1; CDR3: CSAPPASRLADYNEQFF; DNA: TGCAGTGCCCCCCCCGCAAGCCGGCTAGCGGACTACAATGAGCAGTTCTTC
size: many; D: -; J: TRBJ2-1; V: TRBV12-3/TRBV12-4; CDR3: CASSLTYNTYNEQFF; DNA: TGTGCCAGCAGTTTAACCTATAACACATACAATGAGCAGTTCTTC
size: many; D: TRBD2; J: TRBJ2-3; V: TRBV7-3; CDR3: CASSPGLAGGTDTQYF; DNA: TGTGCCAGCAGCCCCGGCCTAGCGGGGGGAACAGATACGCAGTATTTT
size: many; D: -; J: TRBJ1-5; V: TRBV19; CDR3: CASMGAQGGNQPQHF; DNA: TGTGCCAGTATGGGGGCGCAGGGAGGGAATCAGCCCCAGCATTTT
size: many; D: TRBD1; J: TRBJ2-6; V: TRBV18; CDR3: CASSPSGGLGANVLTF; DNA: TGTGCCAGCTCACCATCAGGGGGCCTGGGGGCCAACGTCCTGACTTTC
size: many; D: -; J: TRBJ2-5; V: TRBV4-1; CDR3: CASRDNREGETQYF; DNA: TGCGCCAGCAGGGATAACAGGGAAGGAGAGACCCAGTACTTC
size: many; D: -; J: TRBJ1-4; V: TRBV3-1; CDR3: CASGKRAINEKLFF; DNA: TGTGCCAGCGGGAAAAGGGCCATTAATGAAAAACTGTTTTTT
size: many; D: -; J: TRBJ2-7; V: TRBV7-2; CDR3: CASSPLAGGKYEQYF; DNA: TGTGCCAGCAGCCCCCTGGCAGGGGGGAAATACGAGCAGTACTTC
size: many; D: TRBD2; J: TRBJ2-3; V: TRBV4-1; CDR3: CASSQAAGVVTDTQYF; DNA: TGCGCCAGCAGCCAAGCGGCGGGGGTGGTCACAGATACGCAGTATTTT
size: many; D: TRBD2; J: TRBJ2-5; V: TRBV7-2; CDR3: CASSKRGGQETQYF; DNA: TGTGCCAGCAGCAAACGGGGGGGCCAAGAGACCCAGTACTTC
size: many; D: -; J: TRBJ1-5; V: TRBV7-2; CDR3: CASSPSNSNQPQHF; DNA: TGTGCCAGCAGCCCCAGTAATAGCAATCAGCCCCAGCATTTT
size: many; D: TRBD1; J: TRBJ1-1; V: TRBV5-1; CDR3: CASSLQDRGTEAFF; DNA: TGCGCCAGCAGCTTGCAGGACAGGGGGACTGAAGCTTTCTTT
size: medium-sized; D: TRBD1; J: TRBJ2-5; V: TRBV5-1; CDR3: CASSYQTGPGETQYF; DNA: TGCGCCAGCAGCTACCAGACAGGGCCAGGGGAGACCCAGTACTTC
size: many; D: -; J: TRBJ2-2; V: TRBV20-1; CDR3: CSASSAGHTNTGELFF; DNA: TGCAGTGCTAGTTCAGCGGGACATACGAACACCGGGGAGCTGTTTTTT
size: many; D: -; J: TRBJ1-5; V: TRBV12-3/TRBV12-4; CDR3: CASSLARAQPQHF; DNA: TGTGCCAGCAGTTTAGCGCGGGCTCAGCCCCAGCATTTT
size: many; D: -; J: TRBJ1-4; V: TRBV10-3; CDR3: CAIRSAVANEKLFF; DNA: TGTGCCATCAGGTCGGCAGTAGCTAATGAAAAACTGTTTTTT
size: many; D: TRBD2; J: TRBJ2-4; V: TRBV7-8; CDR3: CASSLAGLAGEIQYF; DNA: TGTGCCAGCAGCTTAGCGGGGCTAGCGGGGGAGATTCAGTACTTC
size: many; D: TRBD2; J: TRBJ2-7; V: TRBV28; CDR3: CASRPGLESLQYF; DNA: TGTGCCAGCAGACCGGGACTAGAAAGTTTGCAGTACTTC
size: many; D: TRBD1; J: TRBJ1-4; V: TRBV5-1; CDR3: CASSLDGTGSATNEKLFF; DNA: TGCGCCAGCAGCTTGGATGGGACAGGGTCGGCAACTAATGAAAAACTGTTTTTT
size: many; D: -; J: TRBJ1-1; V: TRBV7-8; CDR3: CASSLAFRTEAFF; DNA: TGTGCCAGCAGCTTAGCTTTCCGCACTGAAGCTTTCTTT
size: many; D: TRBD2; J: TRBJ2-5; V: TRBV20-1; CDR3: CSAGGNQETQYF; DNA: TGCAGTGCCGGGGGGAACCAAGAGACCCAGTACTTC
size: many; D: TRBD2; J: TRBJ2-1; V: TRBV7-2; CDR3: CASSGTSGGPSSYNEQFF; DNA: TGTGCCAGCAGCGGGACTAGCGGGGGCCCGAGCTCCTACAATGAGCAGTTCTTC
size: -; D: -; J: TRBJ2-7; V: TRBV20-1; CDR3: CSARDGSSWGYEQYF; DNA: TGCAGTGCTAGAGATGGGTCTAGCTGGGGTTACGAGCAGTACTTC
size: many; D: -; J: TRBJ2-7; V: TRBV7-2; CDR3: CASSPGAGQPTYEQYF; DNA: TGTGCCAGCAGCCCGGGGGCAGGGCAACCGACCTACGAGCAGTACTTC
size: many; D: TRBD2; J: TRBJ2-3; V: TRBV7-2; CDR3: CASRHGTSGGKPTDTQYF; DNA: TGTGCCAGCAGACATGGGACTAGCGGGGGGAAACCCACAGATACGCAGTATTTT
size: many; D: -; J: TRBJ2-7; V: TRBV3-1; CDR3: CASSQDRTSSEQYF; DNA: TGTGCCAGCAGCCAAGATCGTACTTCCAGCGAGCAGTACTTC
size: many; D: -; J: TRBJ2-5; V: TRBV5-1; CDR3: CASSPGDSSIQETQYF; DNA: TGCGCCAGCAGCCCGGGGGACAGTTCGATTCAAGAGACCCAGTACTTC
size: many; D: -; J: TRBJ2-1; V: TRBV12-3/TRBV12-4; CDR3: CASSFPDYPSSYNEQFF; DNA: TGTGCCAGCAGCTTTCCGGACTACCCTAGCTCCTACAATGAGCAGTTCTTC
size: many; D: TRBD1; J: TRBJ1-3; V: TRBV12-3/TRBV12-4; CDR3: CAITRDRGGGNTIYF; DNA: TGTGCTATCACTCGGGACAGGGGCGGTGGAAACACCATATATTTT
size: many; D: TRBD2; J: TRBJ2-3; V: TRBV7-6; CDR3: CASSLAATSGLGDTQYF; DNA: TGTGCCAGCAGCTTAGCAGCGACTAGCGGATTAGGGGATACGCAGTATTTT
size: many; D: -; J: TRBJ2-7; V: TRBV7-2; CDR3: CASSPHHTSYEQYF; DNA: TGTGCCAGCAGCCCCCACCACACCTCCTACGAGCAGTACTTC
size: many; D: TRBD1; J: TRBJ2-1; V: TRBV2; CDR3: CASSPMAGQGFNEQFF; DNA: TGTGCCAGCAGTCCGATGGCGGGACAGGGGTTCAATGAGCAGTTCTTC
size: -; D: -; J: TRBJ2-3; V: TRBV20-1; CDR3: CSAALVVTDTQYF; DNA: TGCAGTGCTGCGCTAGTAGTCACAGATACGCAGTATTTT
size: many; D: TRBD1; J: TRBJ1-3; V: TRBV7-3; CDR3: CASSLGPQGAESSGNTIYF; DNA: TGTGCCAGCAGCTTGGGACCACAGGGGGCCGAGAGCTCTGGAAACACCATATATTTT
size: many; D: -; J: TRBJ1-3; V: TRBV12-3/TRBV12-4; CDR3: CASSRDTGNTIYF; DNA: TGTGCCAGCAGTCGGGACACTGGAAACACCATATATTTT
size: many; D: -; J: TRBJ2-3; V: TRBV24-1; CDR3: CATSDGVGFSTDTQYF; DNA: TGTGCCACCAGTGATGGCGTCGGCTTTAGCACAGATACGCAGTATTTT
size: many; D: TRBD1; J: TRBJ1-4; V: TRBV12-3/TRBV12-4; CDR3: CASSGQGGHEKLFF; DNA: TGTGCCAGCAGTGGGCAGGGGGGACACGAAAAACTGTTTTTT
size: many; D: -; J: TRBJ2-3; V: TRBV29-1; CDR3: CSVEGHTDTQYF; DNA: TGCAGCGTTGAAGGCCACACAGATACGCAGTATTTT
size: -; D: TRBD2; J: TRBJ2-5; V: TRBV5-6; CDR3: CASSASGTSGEYQETQYF; DNA: TGTGCCAGCAGCGCCTCCGGGACTAGCGGGGAGTACCAAGAGACCCAGTACTTC
size: many; D: -; J: TRBJ2-7; V: TRBV20-1; CDR3: CSASVPSAAYEQYF; DNA: TGCAGTGCTAGCGTCCCTAGCGCGGCCTACGAGCAGTACTTC
size: many; D: -; J: TRBJ2-6; V: TRBV12-3/TRBV12-4; CDR3: CASSLTRSSGANVLTF; DNA: TGTGCCAGCAGTTTAACCCGAAGCTCTGGGGCCAACGTCCTGACTTTC
size: many; D: -; J: TRBJ1-6; V: TRBV7-6; CDR3: CASSLTSDSPLHF; DNA: TGTGCCAGCAGCTTGACCTCTGATTCACCCCTCCACTTT